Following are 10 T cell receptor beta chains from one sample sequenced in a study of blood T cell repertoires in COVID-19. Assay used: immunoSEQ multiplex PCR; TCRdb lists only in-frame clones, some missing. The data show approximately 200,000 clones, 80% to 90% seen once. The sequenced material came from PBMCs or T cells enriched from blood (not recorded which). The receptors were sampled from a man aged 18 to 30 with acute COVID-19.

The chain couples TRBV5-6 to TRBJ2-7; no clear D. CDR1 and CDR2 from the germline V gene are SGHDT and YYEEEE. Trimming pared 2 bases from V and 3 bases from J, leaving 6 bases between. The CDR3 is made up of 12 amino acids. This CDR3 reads CASSFRSYEQYF. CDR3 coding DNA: TGTGCCAGCAGCTTTCGGAGCTACGAGCAGTACTTC.

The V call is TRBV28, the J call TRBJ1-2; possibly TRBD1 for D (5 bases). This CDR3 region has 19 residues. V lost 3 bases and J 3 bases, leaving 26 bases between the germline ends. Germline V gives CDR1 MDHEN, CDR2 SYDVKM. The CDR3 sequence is CASSLPPLLIGGEDYGYTF. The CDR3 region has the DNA TGTGCCAGCAGTTTGCCCCCCTTGTTAATTGGAGGGGAGGACTATGGCTACACCTTC.

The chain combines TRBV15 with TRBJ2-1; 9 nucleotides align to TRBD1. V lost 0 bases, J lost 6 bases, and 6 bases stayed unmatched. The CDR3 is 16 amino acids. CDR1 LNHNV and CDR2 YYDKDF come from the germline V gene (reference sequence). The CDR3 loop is CATSRDKGQGSNEQFF. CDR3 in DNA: TGTGCCACCAGCAGAGATAAGGGACAGGGTTCCAATGAGCAGTTCTTC.

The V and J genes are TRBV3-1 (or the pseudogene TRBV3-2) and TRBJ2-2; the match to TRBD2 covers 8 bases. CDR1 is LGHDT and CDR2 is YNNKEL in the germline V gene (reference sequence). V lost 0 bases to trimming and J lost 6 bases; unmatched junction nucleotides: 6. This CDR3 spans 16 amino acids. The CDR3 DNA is TGTGCCAGCAGCCAAGATGGGCGGGAGGACGCCGGGGAGCTGTTTTTT. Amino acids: CASSQDGREDAGELFF.

The CDR3 protein is CSVEIGGPDRYEQYF. CDR3 DNA sequence: TGCAGCGTTGAAATCGGTGGGCCCGACCGCTACGAGCAGTACTTC. The chain links TRBV29-1 to TRBJ2-7; D uncertain. CDR3 length equals 15 residues. Between the trimmed V and J ends, which lost 2 bases and 3 bases, there was a span of 17 bases. CDR1 and CDR2 from the germline V gene are SQVTM and ANQGSEA.

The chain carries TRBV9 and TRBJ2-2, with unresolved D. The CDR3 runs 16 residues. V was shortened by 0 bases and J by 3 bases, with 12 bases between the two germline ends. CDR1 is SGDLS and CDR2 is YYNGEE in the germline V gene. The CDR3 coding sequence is TGTGCCAGCAGCGTAGATCCGACTCGGGACACCGGGGAGCTGTTTTTT. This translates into CASSVDPTRDTGELFF.

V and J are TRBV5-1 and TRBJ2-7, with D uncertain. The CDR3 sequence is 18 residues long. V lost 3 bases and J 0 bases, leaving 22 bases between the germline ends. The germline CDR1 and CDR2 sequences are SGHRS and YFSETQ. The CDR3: CASSSHILHTDRSYEQYF. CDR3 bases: TGCGCCAGCAGCTCCCACATCCTTCACACAGATCGCTCCTACGAGCAGTACTTC.

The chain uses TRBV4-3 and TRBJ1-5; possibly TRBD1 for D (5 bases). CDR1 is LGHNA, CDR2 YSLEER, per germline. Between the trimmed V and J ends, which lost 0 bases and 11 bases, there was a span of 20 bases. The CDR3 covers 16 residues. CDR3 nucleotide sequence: TGCGCCAGCAGCCAAGATTTAAATGGGGCTCTTGGGGCCCAGCATTTT. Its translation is CASSQDLNGALGAQHF.

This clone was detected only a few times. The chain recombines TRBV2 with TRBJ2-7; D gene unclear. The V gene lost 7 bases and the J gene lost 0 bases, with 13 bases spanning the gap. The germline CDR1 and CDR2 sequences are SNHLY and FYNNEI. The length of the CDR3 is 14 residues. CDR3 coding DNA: TGTGCCAGCATCCCCGACTTGTCCTCCTACGAGCAGTACTTC. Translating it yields CASIPDLSSYEQYF. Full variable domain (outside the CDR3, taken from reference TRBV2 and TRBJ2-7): EPEVTQTPSHQVTQMGQEVILRCVPISNHLYFYWYRQILGQKVEFLVSFYNNEISEKSEIFDDQFSVERPDGSNFTLKIRSTKLEDSAMYFCASIPDLSSYEQYFGPGTRLTVT.

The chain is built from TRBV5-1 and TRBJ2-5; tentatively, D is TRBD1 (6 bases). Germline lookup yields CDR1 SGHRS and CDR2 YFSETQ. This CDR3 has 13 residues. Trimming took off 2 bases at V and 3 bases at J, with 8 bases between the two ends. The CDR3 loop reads CASSLGQKETQYF. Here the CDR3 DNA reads TGCGCCAGCAGCTTAGGACAGAAAGAGACCCAGTACTTC. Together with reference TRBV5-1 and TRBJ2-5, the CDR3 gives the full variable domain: KAGVTQTPRYLIKTRGQQVTLSCSPISGHRSVSWYQQTPGQGLQFLFEYFSETQRNKGNFPGRFSGRQFSNSRSEMNVSTLELGDSALYLCASSLGQKETQYFGPGTRLLVL.